This TCR beta chain was captured in a study of OX40 agonist ivuxolimab in advanced cancers. Background on the whole study: The costimulatory receptor OX40 (CD134) was targeted by ivuxolimab, a fully human IgG2 agonistic monoclonal antibody. Intravenous ivuxolimab was administered to patients every 2 weeks at six dose levels: 0.01, 0.1, 0.3, 1.5, 3 and 10 mg/kg. Among the roughly 52 dose-escalation patients, some 19 had hepatocellular carcinoma, roughly 15 melanoma, 9 renal cell carcinoma and 9 head and neck cancer. In the dose-escalation cohort, roughly four fifths of patients were male, and the mean age was around 60 years, with a range of roughly 23 to 85. Prior anti-PD-1, anti-PD-L1 or anti-CTLA-4 therapy was permitted, and about 40% of dose-escalation patients had received checkpoint inhibitors. Partial responses occurred in three dose-escalation patients, of whom one had hepatocellular carcinoma and two had cutaneous melanoma. The purpose of peripheral TCRbeta sequencing was to test whether ivuxolimab changed TCR sequence diversity and led to clonal T-cell expansion. The monotherapy dose-escalation portion (N ≈ 50 patients) of the phase I ivuxolimab trial is reported in the paper. Findings and caveats that apply to the study as a whole: In partial responders in the 0.1-3.0 mg/kg groups, normalized peripheral clonal expansion was found to be among the lowest, especially among CD8+ T cells. Which antigens the clonally expanded peripheral T cells were specific for was not determined. On average, CD8+ T cells showed more expanded clones than CD4+ T cells after ivuxolimab. At doses of 0.1 to 3.0 mg/kg, clonal expansion of both CD4+ and CD8+ blood T cells was observed from baseline to week 6. Low levels of normalized T-cell clonal expansion were also seen in some nonresponding patients.

V loses 3 bases, J loses 4 bases, and the germline ends lie 9 bases apart. Reading the germline V gene (reference sequence) gives CDR1 LNHNV and CDR2 YYDKDF. Its CDR3 holds 13 amino acids, cysteine through phenylalanine. CDR3 DNA is the only sequence kept; it has 39 bases, read in frame from the first base. Patients with a history of autoimmune disease or receiving systemic immunosuppression were excluded from the trial. In every dose cohort, peripheral blood was drawn for TCR sequencing at baseline, cycle 4 day 1, and cycle 7 day 1. The samples were taken from a phase I, first-in-human, multicenter, open-label dose-escalation trial of ivuxolimab. Adults with locally advanced or metastatic head and neck squamous cell, hepatocellular, melanoma or renal cell carcinoma were enrolled in the trial. Before TCR sequencing, CD4+ and CD8+ T cells were separately sorted from peripheral blood. On this clone: Its antigen is not yet known. No base qualities exist here, and no much larger clone lies one base off it.

Genomic DNA was isolated from the sorted cells so that the TCRbeta CDR3 region could be sequenced. The immunoSEQ Assay was used to sequence the TCRbeta CDR3 regions. What TCRdb holds here is the immuneACCESS table cut down to in-frame rearrangements. Part of the clones is not present; checked against another copy, under half of the missing clones reflect an unresolved V gene, and the others are unexplained. The sample table shows some 17,000 clones, and roughly nine tenths are seen once. The ten biggest clones cover 65% to 75% of the sample. The sequencing here drew on CD4+ or CD8+ T cells sorted from blood, taken in a trial of the OX40 agonist ivuxolimab. The TCR sequence derives from an adult with an advanced solid tumor such as melanoma, head and neck, liver or kidney cancer. The chain is made from TRBV15 and TRBJ1-2; no D segment can be confidently identified. Read as DNA, the sequence is TGTGCCACCAGCAGTAGTATTGGCTATGGCTACACCTTC. Its protein product is CATSSSIGYGYTF. Joined to the reference TRBV15 and TRBJ1-2 proteins, this CDR3 gives the full variable domain: DAMVIQNPRYQVTQFGKPVTLSCSQTLNHNVMYWYQQKSSQAPKLLFHYYDKDFNNEADTPDNFQSRRPNTSFCFLDIRSPGLGDTAMYLCATSSSIGYGYTFGSGTRLTVV.